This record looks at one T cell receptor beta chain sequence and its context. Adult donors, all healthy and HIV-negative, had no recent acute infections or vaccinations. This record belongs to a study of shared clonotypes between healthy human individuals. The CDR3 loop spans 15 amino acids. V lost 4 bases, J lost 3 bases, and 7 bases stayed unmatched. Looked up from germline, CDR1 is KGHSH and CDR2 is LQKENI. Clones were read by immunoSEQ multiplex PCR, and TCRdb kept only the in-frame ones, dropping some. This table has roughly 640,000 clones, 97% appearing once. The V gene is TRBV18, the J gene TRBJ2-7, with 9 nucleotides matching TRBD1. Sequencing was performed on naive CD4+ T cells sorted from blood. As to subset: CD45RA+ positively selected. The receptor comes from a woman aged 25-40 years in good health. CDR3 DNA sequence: TGTGCCAGCTCACGCGGGACAGGGTCGTTCTACGAGCAGTACTTC. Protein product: CASSRGTGSFYEQYF.